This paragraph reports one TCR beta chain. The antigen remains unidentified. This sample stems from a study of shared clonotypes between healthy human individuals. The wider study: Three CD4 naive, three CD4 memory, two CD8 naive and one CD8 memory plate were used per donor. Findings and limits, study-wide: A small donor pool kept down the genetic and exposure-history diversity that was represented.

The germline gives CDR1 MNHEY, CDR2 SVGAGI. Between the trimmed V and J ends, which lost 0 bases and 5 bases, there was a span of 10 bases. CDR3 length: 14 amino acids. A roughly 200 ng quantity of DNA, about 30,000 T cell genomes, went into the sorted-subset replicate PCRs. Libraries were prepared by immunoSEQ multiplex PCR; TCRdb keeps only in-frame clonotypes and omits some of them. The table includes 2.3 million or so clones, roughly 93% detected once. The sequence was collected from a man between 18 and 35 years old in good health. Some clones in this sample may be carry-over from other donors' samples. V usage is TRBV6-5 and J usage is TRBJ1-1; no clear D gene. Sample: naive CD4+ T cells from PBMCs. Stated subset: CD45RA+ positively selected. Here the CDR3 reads CASSYSVFGTEAFF. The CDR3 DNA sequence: TGTGCCAGCAGTTACTCCGTCTTCGGGACTGAAGCTTTCTTT.